A single TCR beta chain is shown here with its context. The CDR3 has 12 amino acids. The V gene's germline CDR1 is MNHEY and CDR2 SVGEGT. The V end was cut by 5 bases, the J end by 8 bases, with 9 bases between. This sample was included in a study of human T cells and chemical hapten exposure. A single record per CDR3 protein comes from TCRdb applying MiXCR to the RACE reads. The sample holds around 300,000 distinct CDR3 sequences, approximately 5.8% seen once. Time point described: pre-sensitization, week 0. The treatment: therapeutic diphenylcyclopropenone sensitization with weekly scalp DPC. The receptor's source is a woman between 18 and 29 years old with alopecia areata. Some clones in this sample may be carry-over from other donors' samples. The sample consisted of whole blood, taken in connection with sensitization to the hapten diphenylcyclopropenone (DPC). This chain joins TRBV6-2 or TRBV6-3 and TRBJ2-2; perhaps TRBD2 as D (6 bases). The CDR3 sequence is CASSVEGGELFF. CDR3 nucleotide sequence: TGTGCCAGCAGTGTGGAGGGAGGGGAGCTGTTTTTT.